This T cell receptor (beta chain) was identified in a study of monozygotic twins with inflammatory bowel disease. Germline V gene lookup returns CDR1 SGHTA and CDR2 FQGNSA. CDR3 length: 16 residues. An amount of 3500 ng of total RNA was used for each TCR library. TCRdb reanalyzed the 5' RACE reads and collapses them to one entry per CDR3 protein, without DNA. The sample totals hundreds of thousands of distinct CDR3 sequences. The authors drew more than 2 ml of blood from each donor. The source of this sequence is a human donor with ulcerative colitis or Crohn's disease, or a healthy co-twin of an affected twin (not recorded which). The sample was blood. The chain employs TRBV7-2 and TRBJ2-1; absent DNA, TCRdb's TRBD2 call cannot be checked. The CDR3 protein is CASSLQLGRGYNEQFF.